What follows is one TCR beta chain and its context. Noted treatment: some 20 received Ad26.COV2.S at low or high dose, single or two shots; 5 received placebo; per-sample allocation not given. Material that was analyzed had been drawn on day 63 after the first vaccine or placebo injection. An adult of 18-55 years in Boston served as donor. The CDR3 runs to 18 residues. TCRdb's table, derived via immunoSEQ multiplex PCR, lists solely in-frame clones and lacks some. Here the sample spans a few hundred thousand clones, around nine tenths being singletons. The sample belongs to a study of Ad26.COV2.S vaccination and SARS-CoV-2 variants. The wider study: Of the COV1001 trial arms, the Ad26.COV2.S arm included the donor. The authors gave Ad26.COV2.S intramuscularly, either once or twice 56 days apart.

This rearrangement joins TRBV21-1 to TRBJ2-1; TRBD2, the table's D call, lacks a check against the DNA. TRBV21-1 is labeled a pseudogene. The source material was peripheral blood, sampled in a trial of Ad26.COV2.S vaccine versus placebo. The receptor's source is a person between 18 and 60 years old who received the Ad26.COV2.S COVID-19 vaccine or a placebo. The CDR3 sequence is CASSKGGGTSASINEQFF. Here the CDR3 DNA reads TGTGCCAGCAGCAAAGGCGGTGGGACTAGCGCTTCGATCAATGAGCAGTTCTTC.